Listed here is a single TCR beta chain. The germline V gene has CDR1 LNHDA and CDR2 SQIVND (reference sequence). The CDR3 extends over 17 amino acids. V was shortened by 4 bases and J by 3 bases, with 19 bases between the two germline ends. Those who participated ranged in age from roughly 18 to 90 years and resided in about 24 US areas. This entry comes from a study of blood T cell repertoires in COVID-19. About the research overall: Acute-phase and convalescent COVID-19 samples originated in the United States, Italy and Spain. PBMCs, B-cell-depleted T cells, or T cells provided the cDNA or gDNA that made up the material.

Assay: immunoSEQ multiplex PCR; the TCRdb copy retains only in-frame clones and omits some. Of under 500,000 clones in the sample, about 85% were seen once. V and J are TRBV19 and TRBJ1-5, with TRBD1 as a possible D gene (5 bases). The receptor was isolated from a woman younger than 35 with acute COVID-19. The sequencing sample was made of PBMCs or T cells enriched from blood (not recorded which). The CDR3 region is CASSTTGKEWNNQPQHF. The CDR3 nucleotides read TGTGCCAGTAGTACCACAGGAAAAGAATGGAACAATCAGCCCCAGCATTTT.